The clone carrying this T cell receptor (beta chain) was recorded many times. What it recognizes is unknown. The length of the CDR3 is 12 residues. The V end lost 6 bases, the J end lost 4 bases, and 12 bases lay between the germline ends. CDR1 and CDR2 (germline): SQVTM, ANQGSEA. Other autoimmune diseases, uncontrolled infections, pregnancy or lactation led to the exclusion of patients. This entry comes from a study of Graves' ophthalmopathy and Graves' hyperthyroidism. The study's findings and limits: Both a roughly 66% sensitivity and an approximately 72% specificity characterized the model's predictions of ophthalmopathy progression.

RNA transcripts yielded amplified TCR beta CDR3 regions. First-round RT-PCR used HTBI primers; second-round multiplex PCR followed. TCRdb recomputed calls from the multiplex PCR reads with MiXCR, one row per CDR3 protein. The sample includes over a million distinct CDR3 sequences, less than 45% of them seen just once. The V call is TRBV29-1, the J call TRBJ1-2; weak D call: TRBD1 (5 bases). The sequence was collected from an adult man with Graves' hyperthyroidism. The specimen sequenced was peripheral blood or thyroid tissue (not recorded which). The CDR3 bases are TGCAGCGTCCCCTCCGGGGCCTATGGCTACACCTTC. Protein: CSVPSGAYGYTF.